The present T cell receptor (beta chain) was sequenced within a study of response to subunit inactivated influenza vaccine. Each CDR3 protein is one row after TCRdb ran MiXCR on the RT-PCR reads. The data show 450,000 to 550,000 distinct CDR3 sequences, with approximately 24% seen just once and over 1.5% held by the top ten. The V gene's germline CDR1 is SGHTA and CDR2 FQGNSA. Trimming stripped 5 bases from V and 3 bases from J, with 17 bases between. The CDR3 spans 17 residues. Study-wide findings and caveats: Each seasonal influenza vaccination recruits few new T cells, the authors suggested.

On this clonotype itself: Antigen unknown.

The sample in question was CD4+ T cells sorted from PBMCs, obtained 5 to 6 days after vaccination. The genes are TRBV7-2 and TRBJ1-6, with D hard to call. This TCR derives from a man between 50 and 59 years old who received an inactivated influenza vaccine. The DNA for the CDR3 is TGTGCCAGCAGCGAGGAACTGAGACGGGGCTATAATTCACCCCTCCACTTT. It specifies CASSEELRRGYNSPLHF.